This T cell receptor (beta chain) was obtained from a study of control samples from healthy donors and cancer patients. Per germline, CDR1 MGHRA and CDR2 YSYEKL. CDR3 length: 14 amino acids. Deletions cut 0 bases from V and 0 bases from J, with 3 bases between. TCRdb's copy holds only in-frame clones and misses some; the assay was immunoSEQ multiplex PCR. The table shows 60,000 to 75,000 clones, with 65% to 90% occurring only once. The sample comprised blood. The chain combines TRBV4-1 with TRBJ2-4; D is unresolved. The receptor was derived from a man aged 40-49 years in good health. The CDR3 is CASSQELAKNIQYF. For the CDR3, the DNA is TGCGCCAGCAGCCAAGAACTAGCCAAAAACATTCAGTACTTC.